These T cell receptor beta chains were read from a single sample in a study of T cell repertoires in cytomegalovirus infection. From the reads, TCRdb called clonotypes with MiXCR, one entry per CDR3 protein. The table includes 560,000 or so distinct CDR3 sequences, approximately 15% detected once. The sample taken for sequencing was CD8+ T cells from PBMCs. These receptor sequences come from a human donor in good health (CMV status not recorded). Some clones in this sample may be carry-over from other donors' samples. Both conserved end residues are part of each CDR3. Fields, in order: clone size, D gene, J gene, V gene, CDR3 DNA, CDR3 protein. D genes are given only for firm matches. Clone size is not always given. Where it is, it says once, few, many or a class for expanded clones.

>.|.|TRBJ1-6|TRBV18
TGTGCCAGCTCACCGGTTCATACCGATAATTCACCCCTCCACTTT
CASSPVHTDNSPLHF
>few|.|TRBJ2-4|TRBV13
TGTGCCAGCAGCTCGACCCGACAGGCGCGAAAAAACATTCAGTACTTC
CASSSTRQARKNIQYF
>.|.|TRBJ2-1|TRBV20-1
TGCAGTGCTCCTCCTGAGGGGGGCCCTAGAAATGAGCAGTTCTTC
CSAPPEGGPRNEQFF
>many|.|TRBJ1-1|TRBV7-9
TGTGCCAGCAGCTTATCAGCAGGGCGCACTGAAGCTTTCTTT
CASSLSAGRTEAFF
>.|.|TRBJ2-2|TRBV6-6
TGTGCCAGCAGTTACTCGCCCAGACCTACGAACACCGGGGAGCTGTTTTTT
CASSYSPRPTNTGELFF
>few|TRBD2|TRBJ2-5|TRBV5-4
TGTGCCAGCAGCTTGGCGCGGGAGGGTGGAGAGACCCAGTACTTC
CASSLAREGGETQYF
>.|.|TRBJ1-1|TRBV4-1
TGCGCCAGCAGCCGGGCCCCGGGAGGAAGGACTGAATCTTTCTTT
CASSRAPGGRTESFF
>many|.|TRBJ2-5|TRBV12-3/TRBV12-4
TGTGCCAGCAGTCAGGGTGGAGTAGAGACCCAGTACTTC
CASSQGGVETQYF
>few|TRBD1|TRBJ2-7|TRBV6-5
TGTGCCAGCAGTGGACAGGCCAACCTTTACGAGCAGTACTTC
CASSGQANLYEQYF
>few|.|TRBJ2-7|TRBV6-9
TGTGCCAGGAGACAGGTTCAGGGGCCCTACGAGCAGTACTTC
CARRQVQGPYEQYF
>few|.|TRBJ2-7|TRBV27
TGTGCCAGCAGTTTTAGCTACAGTTACGAGCAGTACTTC
CASSFSYSYEQYF
>.|.|TRBJ1-1|TRBV27
TGTGCCAGCAGGAGGGACGGAGCGAACACTGAAGCTTTCTTT
CASRRDGANTEAFF
>few|.|TRBJ1-1|TRBV27
TGTGCCAGCGCGACAGGCGGTGTCTCTGAAGCTTTCTTT
CASATGGVSEAFF
>many|TRBD1|TRBJ2-1|TRBV19
TGTGCCAGTTCCTCGGACAGGGGGCGTGAGCAGTTCTTC
CASSSDRGREQFF
>few|.|TRBJ1-2|TRBV6-2/TRBV6-3
TGTGCCAGCAGTGGGGGACACAGCGAGACCTTC
CASSGGHSETF
>many|TRBD1|TRBJ1-4|TRBV6-1
TGTGCCAGCAGTGATAGAACCCGGGACAGGGGGGAGGAAAAACTGTTTTTT
CASSDRTRDRGEEKLFF
>.|.|TRBJ1-6|TRBV7-9
TGTGCCAGCAGCTTAGTGTTGCGGACGGGAAGCTCCTATAATTCACCCCTCCACTTT
CASSLVLRTGSSYNSPLHF
>many|TRBD2|TRBJ2-1|TRBV7-9
TGTGCCAGCAGCGGTACTAGCGGGGGGCCCTATTTCTACAATGAGCAGTTCTTC
CASSGTSGGPYFYNEQFF
>few|.|TRBJ2-1|TRBV7-3
TGTGCCAGCAGCTTAGGATATATCGATGAGCAGTTCTTC
CASSLGYIDEQFF
>.|.|TRBJ2-7|TRBV4-3
TGCGCCAGCAGCCAGGAAACCGACATAGAGGAGCAGTACTTC
CASSQETDIEEQYF
>.|.|TRBJ1-1|TRBV4-2
TGTGCCAGCAGCCAAGCCCAGGGCCCTGAAGCTTTCTTT
CASSQAQGPEAFF
>.|TRBD2|TRBJ2-1|TRBV6-6
TGTGCCAGCGGGAGGGTCCACAATGAGCAGTTCTTC
CASGRVHNEQFF
>many|.|TRBJ1-5|TRBV11-2
TGTGCCAGCAGCCAGCATGGTCAGCCCCAGCATTTT
CASSQHGQPQHF
>.|.|TRBJ2-7|TRBV27
TGTGCCAGCGGGATTAGCGGCTACTCCTACGAGCAGTACTTC
CASGISGYSYEQYF
>.|.|TRBJ2-5|TRBV6-5
TGTGCCAGCAGCCTACGGCCCCGTCAAGAGACCCAGTACTTC
CASSLRPRQETQYF
>many|.|TRBJ2-3|TRBV11-2
TGTGCCAGCACCTTCAGACTAGAGGAAGATACGCAGTATTTT
CASTFRLEEDTQYF
>few|TRBD2|TRBJ2-7|TRBV4-2
TGTGCCAGCAGCCAAGGGGAGGGGCTAGCGGGAGGATACGAGCAGTACTTC
CASSQGEGLAGGYEQYF
>many|.|TRBJ2-1|TRBV5-1
TGTGCCAGCAGCTTAGGGGAGAGCTCCTACAATGAGCAGTTCTTC
CASSLGESSYNEQFF
>many|.|TRBJ2-1|TRBV7-9
TGTGCCAGCAGCCAGGACTATGAGCAGTTCTTC
CASSQDYEQFF
>few|TRBD2|TRBJ2-3|TRBV6-6
TGTGCCAGCAGTAGGACTAGCGGGGGCTATGCGCTCACAGATACGCAGTATTTT
CASSRTSGGYALTDTQYF
>.|.|TRBJ2-3|TRBV13
TGTGCCAGCAGCTTGGGGAATTCAGATACGCAGTATTTT
CASSLGNSDTQYF
>.|.|TRBJ2-1|TRBV29-1
TGCAGCGTTGAAGAGGCTACTAGCACCACCTACAATGAGCAGTTCTTC
CSVEEATSTTYNEQFF
>.|TRBD2|TRBJ2-2|TRBV7-2
TGTGCAAGCAGCCTCCGGGCGGGGGGACAAACCGGGGATCTGTTTTTT
CASSLRAGGQTGDLFF
>.|.|TRBJ1-6|TRBV15
TGTGCCACCAGCAGTCGGGGGGGTAATTCACCCCTCCACTTT
CATSSRGGNSPLHF
>many|.|TRBJ2-7|TRBV27
TGTGCCAGCAGTTTATCGGGAGGTTTCCACGAGCAGTACTTC
CASSLSGGFHEQYF
>few|.|TRBJ1-2|TRBV7-9
TGTGCCAGCAGTCCAACTCAGGGCATACTACTAGACGGCTACACCTTC
CASSPTQGILLDGYTF
>.|TRBD2|TRBJ2-5|TRBV30
TGTGCCTGGAGTCCCCTAGTGGTAGCGGGGATAGGGGCCCAGTACTTC
CAWSPLVVAGIGAQYF
>.|.|TRBJ2-5|TRBV4-1
TGCGCCAGCAGCCGAAAAGAAGGAGAGACCCAGTACTTC
CASSRKEGETQYF
>many|.|TRBJ2-2|TRBV6-5
TGTGCCAGCAGTACCACTAGTCCCTCCGGGGAGCTGTTTTTT
CASSTTSPSGELFF
>many|.|TRBJ2-7|TRBV6-1
TGTGCCAGCAGTGAAGCACTAGACGAGCAGTACTTC
CASSEALDEQYF
>many|.|TRBJ1-3|TRBV4-1
TGCGCCAGCAGCCAATCCAGCTTCTCTGGAAACACCATATATTTT
CASSQSSFSGNTIYF
>many|TRBD1|TRBJ1-1|TRBV19
TGTGCCAGTAGTATTGGGACAGGGAACACTGAAGCTTTCTTT
CASSIGTGNTEAFF
>.|.|TRBJ1-1|TRBV28
TGTGCCAGCAGTTTAGGGGTCCCTGAAGCTTTCTTT
CASSLGVPEAFF
>few|TRBD1|TRBJ2-1|TRBV7-9
TGTGCCAGCAGTGGCCTGGGGACAGGCTCCTACAATGAGCAGTTCTTC
CASSGLGTGSYNEQFF
>many|.|TRBJ2-1|TRBV12-3/TRBV12-4
TGTGCCAGCAGTTTAGGGATAGATCACAATGAGCAGTTCTTC
CASSLGIDHNEQFF
>many|TRBD1|TRBJ1-2|TRBV11-1
TGTGCCAGCAGCCCAATCGGACAGGAAGACTATGGCTACACCTTC
CASSPIGQEDYGYTF
>few|TRBD1|TRBJ1-1|TRBV12-3/TRBV12-4
TGTGCCAGCACCGACGACAGGGGGCGCGAAGCTTTCTTT
CASTDDRGREAFF
>many|.|TRBJ2-1|TRBV7-9
TGTGCCAGCAGCTTAGGTCCTTCGGGCGAGCAGTTCTTC
CASSLGPSGEQFF
>.|.|TRBJ1-4|TRBV6-5
TGTGCCAGCAGTTACATAAAGGGGGAAATACTGTTTTTT
CASSYIKGEILFF
>many|.|TRBJ1-5|TRBV4-1
TGCGCCAGCAGCCAAGATGGGGGCCAGCCCCAGCATTTT
CASSQDGGQPQHF